Below are 16 T cell receptor beta chains sequenced from a single sample in a study of shared clonotypes between healthy human individuals. The repertoire was sequenced with immunoSEQ multiplex PCR; TCRdb's copy has only in-frame clones and lacks some. The top ten clones hold about 0.41% of a sample with approximately 2.3 million clones, 85% to 95% of them seen once. The sequencing sample was made of naive CD4+ T cells from PBMCs. The subset: CD45RA+ positively selected. The receptors derive from a man aged 18 to 29 in good health. Some clones in this sample may be carry-over from other donors' samples.

The V call is TRBV6-6, the J call TRBJ2-3; no firm D call. Trimming cost V 2 bases and J 1 base, with 10 bases left between them. CDR1 MNHNY and CDR2 SVGAGI come from the germline V gene (reference sequence). This CDR3 contains 15 residues. The CDR3 protein is CASSYGSLGTDTQYF. CDR3 coding DNA: TGTGCCAGCAGTTACGGAAGTTTAGGCACAGATACGCAGTATTTT.

Turning to this clone: One junction end does not reproduce the germline sequence, and a read error may be involved. Other DNA sequences in the sample encode the same CDR3. The chain employs TRBV5-6 and TRBJ2-7; no definite D call. The CDR3 length is 12 residues. Per the germline V gene, CDR1 is SGHDT and CDR2 is YYEEEE. CDR3: CASSRLGYEQYF. In nucleotides, the CDR3 is TGTGCTAGCAGCCGGCTAGGCTACGAGCAGTACTTC.

The V gene is TRBV6-6, the J gene TRBJ2-3, with D maybe TRBD1 (6 bases). Germline V gene lookup returns CDR1 MNHNY and CDR2 SVGAGI (reference sequence). This CDR3 spans 16 amino acids. Trimming stripped 5 bases from V and 0 bases from J, with 15 bases between. The CDR3 coding sequence is TGTGCCAGCAGTAACCTCCGGGACACAAGCACAGATACGCAGTATTTT. It translates to CASSNLRDTSTDTQYF.

V is TRBV7-2 and J is TRBJ2-3; 8 nucleotides match TRBD2. V shed 3 bases and J 0 bases; nucleotides not matched to a gene: 2. The CDR3 is 15 residues long. The germline CDR1 and CDR2 sequences are SGHTA and FQGNSA. The CDR3 loop is CASSFSGVSTDTQYF. Here the CDR3 DNA reads TGTGCCAGCAGCTTTAGCGGGGTTAGCACAGATACGCAGTATTTT. Full variable domain (rest looked up from reference TRBV7-2 and TRBJ2-3): GAGVSQSPSNKVTEKGKDVELRCDPISGHTALYWYRQSLGQGLEFLIYFQGNSAPDKSGLPSDRFSAERTGGSVSTLTIQRTQQEDSAVYLCASSFSGVSTDTQYFGPGTRLTVL.

The CDR3 loop is CASSLGGGRSTYEQYF. Written as DNA, the CDR3 is TGTGCCAGCAGCTTAGGCGGGGGGAGGTCTACCTACGAGCAGTACTTC. V and J are TRBV11-2 and TRBJ2-7, with 8 bases aligning to TRBD2. This CDR3 contains 16 residues. V lost 1 base, J lost 2 bases, and 7 bases stayed unmatched. Germline lookup yields CDR1 SGHAT and CDR2 FQNNGV.

This clone showed up just a few times. V is TRBV30 and J is TRBJ1-5, with D possibly matching TRBD1 (6 bases). V gave up 2 bases and J gave up 11 bases, with 16 bases separating them. The CDR3 is made up of 13 amino acids. Per the germline V gene, CDR1 is GTSNPN and CDR2 is SVGIG (reference sequence). CDR3 in amino acids: CAWSKRGTAAQHF. Here the CDR3 DNA reads TGTGCCTGGAGTAAAAGGGGGACGGCAGCCCAGCATTTT.

The chain joins TRBV28 to TRBJ1-5; weak D call: TRBD1 (6 bases). Germline values: CDR1 MDHEN, CDR2 SYDVKM. The CDR3 is 19 residues long. The germline V and J ends were trimmed by 7 bases and 0 bases, with 25 bases remaining between them. CDR3 in amino acids: CASIPARETGIASNQPQHF. CDR3 DNA sequence: TGTGCCAGCATTCCGGCAAGAGAAACAGGGATAGCTAGCAATCAGCCCCAGCATTTT. The entire variable domain, with the rest obtained from reference TRBV28 and TRBJ1-5, is as follows: DVKVTQSSRYLVKRTGEKVFLECVQDMDHENMFWYRQDPGLGLRLIYFSYDVKMKEKGDIPEGYSVSREKKERFSLILESASTNQTSMYLCASIPARETGIASNQPQHFGDGTRLSIL.

Comment on this clone: Other DNA sequences from this sample encode an identical CDR3 as well. V and J are TRBV9 and TRBJ2-2; D gene uncertain. Germline CDR1 SGDLS, CDR2 YYNGEE. V lost 0 bases, J lost 0 bases, and 9 bases lay in between. The CDR3 has 16 amino acids. The CDR3 DNA reads TGTGCCAGCAGCGTAGTGGGCAGCCCGAACACCGGGGAGCTGTTTTTT. Its protein product is CASSVVGSPNTGELFF.

This chain links TRBV9 with TRBJ1-1; D is uncertain. The CDR3 sequence is 14 residues long. Germline V lookup: CDR1 SGDLS, CDR2 YYNGEE. Trimming took 4 bases from V and 0 from J, leaving 10 bases between them. The CDR3 DNA is TGTGCCAGCAGCCCATTCGCGGTGAACACTGAAGCTTTCTTT. It yields the protein CASSPFAVNTEAFF.

This clone was picked up one time. The chain joins TRBV4-3 to TRBJ1-2; D gene ambiguous. The CDR3 covers 16 residues. From germline, CDR1 is LGHNA and CDR2 YSLEER. V lost 4 bases and J lost 1, with 16 bases in between. CDR3 DNA: TGCGCCAGCAGCCGTACCGAGGGTAATGGTAACTATGGCTACACCTTC. This gives the protein CASSRTEGNGNYGYTF.

The chain couples TRBV5-6 to TRBJ2-7, with 8 bases matching TRBD1. Germline values: CDR1 SGHDT, CDR2 YYEEEE. V shed 4 bases and J 4 bases; nucleotides not matched to a gene: 10. The CDR3 contains 15 residues. The CDR3 protein is CASSRGQGVGYEQYF. The CDR3 DNA reads TGTGCCAGCAGCCGCGGACAGGGCGTAGGGTACGAGCAGTACTTC.

The chain is built from TRBV7-2 and TRBJ2-7; possibly TRBD1 for D (8 bases). V was clipped by 5 bases and J by 3 bases, with 17 bases between them. Looked up from germline, CDR1 is SGHTA and CDR2 is FQGNSA. This CDR3 region has 15 residues. DNA for the CDR3: TGTGCCAGCAGCACCCGACAGGGGAGGGACTACGAGCAGTACTTC. This translates into CASSTRQGRDYEQYF.

The chain recombines TRBV7-3 with TRBJ2-6, with a weak D call TRBD2 (6 bases). Germline CDR1 is SGHTA and CDR2 is FQGTGA. The CDR3 loop spans 12 amino acids. The CDR3 DNA is TGTGCTGGGGCGGGAGGGGCCAACGTCCTGACTTTC. Translating it yields CAGAGGANVLTF.

V is TRBV5-1 and J is TRBJ2-7; weak D call: TRBD2 (6 bases). V lost 3 bases and J 1 base, leaving 11 bases between the germline ends. Germline-derived CDR1 and CDR2 are SGHRS and YFSETQ. The CDR3 has 14 residues. DNA of the CDR3: TGCGCCAGCAGCTCTATCCGGGAGTCCTACGAGCAGTACTTC. Protein product: CASSSIRESYEQYF.

The rearrangement uses TRBV5-1 and TRBJ1-1, with D perhaps TRBD1 (5 bases). In germline, CDR1 is SGHRS, CDR2 YFSETQ. Trimming left V 4 bases short and J 1 base short, with 11 bases between. CDR3 length equals 14 residues. CDR3 region: CASSPGPTNTEAFF. Written as DNA, the CDR3 is TGCGCCAGCAGCCCGGGACCGACGAACACTGAAGCTTTCTTT. Full variable domain (remainder filled in from reference TRBV5-1 and TRBJ1-1): KAGVTQTPRYLIKTRGQQVTLSCSPISGHRSVSWYQQTPGQGLQFLFEYFSETQRNKGNFPGRFSGRQFSNSRSEMNVSTLELGDSALYLCASSPGPTNTEAFFGQGTRLTVV.

The rearrangement uses TRBV10-3 and TRBJ1-1; 8 bases fit TRBD1. V shed 6 bases and J 2 bases; nucleotides not matched to a gene: 8. The CDR3 spans 15 residues. Germline CDR1 is ENHRY and CDR2 is SYGVKD. CDR3 sequence reads: CAISELTGDNTEAFF. The CDR3 bases are TGTGCCATCAGCGAATTGACAGGGGACAACACTGAAGCTTTCTTT.